This T cell receptor (beta chain) is from a study of blood T cell repertoires in COVID-19. The repertoire was sequenced with immunoSEQ multiplex PCR; TCRdb's copy has only in-frame clones and lacks some. Seen here are roughly 250,000 clones, approximately 85% observed once, and the top ten hold 3.5% to 5.5%. This CDR3 spans 13 amino acids. V shed 2 bases and J shed 2 bases, with 8 bases lying between them. The V gene's germline CDR1 is SGHRS and CDR2 YFSETQ. The sequencing input was PBMCs or T cells enriched from blood (not recorded which). This sequence was found in a woman aged 25 to 39 who had recovered from COVID-19. This chain links TRBV5-1 with TRBJ2-7, with D perhaps TRBD1 (6 bases). CDR3 in DNA: TGCGCCAGCAGCTTACAGGGCGCCTACGAGCAGTACTTC. As protein: CASSLQGAYEQYF.